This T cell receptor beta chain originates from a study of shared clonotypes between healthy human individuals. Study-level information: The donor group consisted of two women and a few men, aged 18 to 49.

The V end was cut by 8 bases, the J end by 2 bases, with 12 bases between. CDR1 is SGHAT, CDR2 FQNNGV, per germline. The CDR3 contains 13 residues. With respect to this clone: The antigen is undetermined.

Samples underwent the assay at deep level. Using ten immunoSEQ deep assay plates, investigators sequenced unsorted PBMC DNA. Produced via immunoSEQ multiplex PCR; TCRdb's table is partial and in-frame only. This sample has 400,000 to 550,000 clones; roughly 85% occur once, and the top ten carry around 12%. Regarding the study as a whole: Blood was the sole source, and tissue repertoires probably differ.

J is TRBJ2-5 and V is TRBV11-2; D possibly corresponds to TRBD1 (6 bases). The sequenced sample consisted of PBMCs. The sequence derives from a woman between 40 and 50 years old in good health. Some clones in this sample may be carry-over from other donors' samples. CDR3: CASGRGVQETQYF. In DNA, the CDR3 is TGTGCCAGCGGCAGGGGCGTACAAGAGACCCAGTACTTC.